Below are 9 T cell receptor beta chains sequenced from a single sample in a study of T cell repertoires in cytomegalovirus infection. TCRdb re-derived calls from the reads in MiXCR, one entry per CDR3 protein. The sample comprises around 170,000 distinct CDR3 sequences, about an eighth of which are singletons, and over 25% rests with the top ten. Sequencing input: PBMCs. The source is a human donor in good health (CMV status not recorded). Some clones in this sample may be carry-over from other donors' samples.

This clonotype was observed a handful of times. This chain connects TRBV27 to TRBJ1-2, with 9 nucleotides matching TRBD1. The CDR3 loop spans 13 amino acids. V lost 4 bases, J lost 5 bases, and 2 bases stayed unmatched. Germline V gene lookup returns CDR1 MNHEY and CDR2 SMNVEV (reference sequence). Written as DNA, the CDR3 is TGTGCCAGCAGTTGGGACAGGGAATATGGCTACACCTTC. Amino acids: CASSWDREYGYTF.

This clonotype was observed many times. This chain joins TRBV19 and TRBJ1-4; 8 nucleotides line up with TRBD1. V was pared by 6 bases and J by 6 bases, with 3 bases of the junction left unmatched. Germline V gene lookup returns CDR1 LNHDA and CDR2 SQIVND (reference sequence). The CDR3 totals 13 residues. The CDR3 region has the DNA TGTGCCAGTAGACCAGGGGGCGATGAAAAACTGTTTTTT. Its protein product is CASRPGGDEKLFF. Full variable domain (remainder filled in from reference TRBV19 and TRBJ1-4): DGGITQSPKYLFRKEGQNVTLSCEQNLNHDAMYWYRQDPGQGLRLIYYSQIVNDFQKGDIAEGYSVSREKKESFPLTVTSAQKNPTAFYLCASRPGGDEKLFFGSGTQLSVL.

In this sample, this clonotype turned up a few times. The chain links TRBV28 to TRBJ2-7, with 7 bases identical to TRBD1. This CDR3 is built from 14 residues. Germline loops: CDR1 MDHEN, CDR2 SYDVKM. The V and J ends lost 5 bases and 1 base, in that order; junction bases with no gene match: 5. The CDR3 region has the DNA TGTGCCAGCAGTGGGACAGCGATTTCCTACGAGCAGTACTTC. It yields the protein CASSGTAISYEQYF. The full variable domain, completed using reference TRBV28 and TRBJ2-7, is DVKVTQSSRYLVKRTGEKVFLECVQDMDHENMFWYRQDPGLGLRLIYFSYDVKMKEKGDIPEGYSVSREKKERFSLILESASTNQTSMYLCASSGTAISYEQYFGPGTRLTVT.

The chain recombines TRBV6-2 or TRBV6-3 with TRBJ1-2; 10 bases line up with TRBD1. Trimming at V came to 4 bases and at J to 3 bases, leaving 14 bases not matched to a gene. Germline V gives CDR1 MNHEY, CDR2 SVGEGT. The CDR3 has 18 residues. CDR3 nucleotide sequence: TGTGCCAGCAGTTCCCGGGACAGGGGCCCACCATCACACTATGGCTACACCTTC. Its translation: CASSSRDRGPPSHYGYTF.

This clonotype was recorded at least ten times. This sequence joins TRBV7-2 and TRBJ2-1, with 9 bases fitting TRBD2. CDR1 and CDR2 from the germline V gene are SGHTA and FQGNSA. The V gene end was trimmed by 2 bases and the J gene end by 10 bases; junction bases not matched to a gene: 9. The CDR3 contains 15 residues. CDR3 sequence reads: CASSLSGSGRNEQFF. The CDR3 coding sequence is TGTGCCAGCAGCTTATCGGGTAGCGGGAGAAACGAGCAGTTCTTC. Full variable domain (outside the CDR3, taken from reference TRBV7-2 and TRBJ2-1): GAGVSQSPSNKVTEKGKDVELRCDPISGHTALYWYRQSLGQGLEFLIYFQGNSAPDKSGLPSDRFSAERTGGSVSTLTIQRTQQEDSAVYLCASSLSGSGRNEQFFGPGTRLTVL.

This clonotype was seen at least ten times. CDR3 in amino acids: CASSSATDSYEQYF. Here the CDR3 DNA reads TGTGCCAGCAGTTCCGCGACAGACTCCTACGAGCAGTACTTC. The rearrangement joins TRBV12-3 or TRBV12-4 to TRBJ2-7; maybe TRBD1 (5 bases). This CDR3 comprises 14 residues. The germline V and J ends were trimmed by 4 bases and 0 bases, with 10 bases remaining between them.

This clonotype was found many times. The chain links TRBV7-2 to TRBJ2-5, with 8 nucleotides matching TRBD1. V shed 5 bases, J shed 4 bases, and the junction held 6 bases outside the gene matches. The CDR3 has 14 amino acids. CDR1 SGHTA and CDR2 FQGNSA come from the germline V gene. The CDR3 region is CASSHRTGSETQYF. The CDR3 coding sequence is TGTGCCAGCAGCCATCGGACAGGGTCAGAGACCCAGTACTTC. Full variable domain (missing parts from reference TRBV7-2 and TRBJ2-5): GAGVSQSPSNKVTEKGKDVELRCDPISGHTALYWYRQSLGQGLEFLIYFQGNSAPDKSGLPSDRFSAERTGGSVSTLTIQRTQQEDSAVYLCASSHRTGSETQYFGPGTRLLVL.

This clonotype was counted many times. The chain combines TRBV7-3 with TRBJ2-1; the match to TRBD1 covers 9 bases. J was trimmed by 9 bases and V by 3 bases; bases with no gene match: 6. CDR1 SGHTA and CDR2 FQGTGA come from the germline V gene. The CDR3 totals 14 residues. DNA for the CDR3: TGTGCCAGCAGCTTGGGACAGGGAATTGGTGAGCAGTTCTTC. Translating gives CASSLGQGIGEQFF.

This clonotype appeared many times. The chain carries TRBV5-5 and TRBJ1-3, with 7 bases lining up with TRBD1. The CDR3 covers 15 residues. Germline-derived CDR1 and CDR2 are SGHKS and YYEKEE (reference sequence). V was pared by 4 bases and J by 0 bases, with 4 bases of the junction left unmatched. For the CDR3, the DNA is TGTGCCAGCAGCCTCAGGGGGACCTCTGGAAACACCATATATTTT. Its translation: CASSLRGTSGNTIYF.